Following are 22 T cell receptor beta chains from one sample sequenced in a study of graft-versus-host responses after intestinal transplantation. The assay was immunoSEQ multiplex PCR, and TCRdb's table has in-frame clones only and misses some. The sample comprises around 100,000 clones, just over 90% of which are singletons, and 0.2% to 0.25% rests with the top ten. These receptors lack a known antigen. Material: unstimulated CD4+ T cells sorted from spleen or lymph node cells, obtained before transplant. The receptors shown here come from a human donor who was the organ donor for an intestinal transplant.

CDR3 sequence: CASSIDRGPQPQHF. The CDR3 DNA is TGTGCCAGTAGTATTGACAGGGGGCCACAGCCCCAGCATTTT. The rearrangement joins TRBV19 to TRBJ1-5; 10 bases match TRBD1. The CDR3 totals 14 residues. V shed 3 bases, J shed 7 bases, and the junction held 3 bases outside the gene matches. The germline V gene encodes CDR1 LNHDA and CDR2 SQIVND (reference sequence). Variable domain in full (rest from reference TRBV19 and TRBJ1-5): DGGITQSPKYLFRKEGQNVTLSCEQNLNHDAMYWYRQDPGQGLRLIYYSQIVNDFQKGDIAEGYSVSREKKESFPLTVTSAQKNPTAFYLCASSIDRGPQPQHFGDGTRLSIL.

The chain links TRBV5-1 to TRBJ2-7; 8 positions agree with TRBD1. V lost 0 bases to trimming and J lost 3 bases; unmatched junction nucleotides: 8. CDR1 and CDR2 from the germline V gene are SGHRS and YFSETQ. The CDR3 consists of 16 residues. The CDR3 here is CASSLATGERLYEQYF. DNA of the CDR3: TGCGCCAGCAGCTTGGCGACAGGGGAACGTCTCTACGAGCAGTACTTC.

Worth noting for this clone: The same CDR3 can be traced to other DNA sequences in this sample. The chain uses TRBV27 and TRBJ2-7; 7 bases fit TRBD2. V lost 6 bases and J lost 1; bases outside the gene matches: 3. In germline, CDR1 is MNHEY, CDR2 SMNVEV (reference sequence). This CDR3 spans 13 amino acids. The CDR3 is CASSGLESYEQYF. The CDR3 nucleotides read TGTGCCAGCAGCGGACTAGAATCCTACGAGCAGTACTTC.

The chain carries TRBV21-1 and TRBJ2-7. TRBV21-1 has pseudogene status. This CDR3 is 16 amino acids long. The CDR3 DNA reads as TGTGCCAGCAGGTACTGCATGCTACACGTGTTAGACGAGCAGTACTTC. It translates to CASRYCMLHVLDEQYF.

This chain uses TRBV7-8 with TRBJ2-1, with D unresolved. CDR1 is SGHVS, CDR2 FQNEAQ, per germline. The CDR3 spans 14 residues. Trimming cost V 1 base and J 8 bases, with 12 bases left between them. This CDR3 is CASSLDTPADEQFF. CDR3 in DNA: TGTGCCAGCAGCTTAGATACCCCGGCGGATGAGCAGTTCTTC.

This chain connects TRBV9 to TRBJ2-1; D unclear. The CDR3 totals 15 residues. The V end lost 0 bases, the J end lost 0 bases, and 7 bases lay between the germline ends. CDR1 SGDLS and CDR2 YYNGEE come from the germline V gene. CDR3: CASSVEGFSYNEQFF. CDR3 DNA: TGTGCCAGCAGCGTAGAGGGTTTCTCCTACAATGAGCAGTTCTTC.

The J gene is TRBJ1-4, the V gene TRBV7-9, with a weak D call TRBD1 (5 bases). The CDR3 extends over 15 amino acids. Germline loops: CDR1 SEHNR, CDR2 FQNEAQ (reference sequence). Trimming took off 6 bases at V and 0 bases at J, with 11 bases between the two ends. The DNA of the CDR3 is TGTGCCAGCAGTCAACGGGGGGCAACTAATGAAAAACTGTTTTTT. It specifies CASSQRGATNEKLFF.

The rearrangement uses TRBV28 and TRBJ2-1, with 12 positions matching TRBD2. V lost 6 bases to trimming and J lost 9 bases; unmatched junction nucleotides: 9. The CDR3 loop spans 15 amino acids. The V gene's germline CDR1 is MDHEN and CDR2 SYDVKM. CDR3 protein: CASSSTSGSNGEQFF. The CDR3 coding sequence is TGTGCCAGCAGCTCGACTAGCGGGAGTAACGGTGAGCAGTTCTTC.

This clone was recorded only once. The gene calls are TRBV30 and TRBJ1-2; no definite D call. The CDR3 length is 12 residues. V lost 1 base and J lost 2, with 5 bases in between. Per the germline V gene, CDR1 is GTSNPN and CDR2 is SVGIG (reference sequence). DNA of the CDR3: TGTGCCTGGAGTGACAAAAACTATGGCTACACCTTC. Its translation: CAWSDKNYGYTF.

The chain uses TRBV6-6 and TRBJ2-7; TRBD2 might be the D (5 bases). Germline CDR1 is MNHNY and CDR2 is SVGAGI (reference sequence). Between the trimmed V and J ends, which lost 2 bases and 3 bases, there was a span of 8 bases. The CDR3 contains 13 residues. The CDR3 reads CASSYGGLYEQYF. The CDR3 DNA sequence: TGTGCCAGCAGTTACGGCGGGCTCTACGAGCAGTACTTC.

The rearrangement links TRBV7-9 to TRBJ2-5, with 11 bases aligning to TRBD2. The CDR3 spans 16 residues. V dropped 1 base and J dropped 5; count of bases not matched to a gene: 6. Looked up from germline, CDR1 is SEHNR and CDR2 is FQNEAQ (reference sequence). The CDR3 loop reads CASSLVAGGFRETQYF. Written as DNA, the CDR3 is TGTGCCAGCAGCTTAGTAGCGGGAGGGTTTCGGGAGACCCAGTACTTC.

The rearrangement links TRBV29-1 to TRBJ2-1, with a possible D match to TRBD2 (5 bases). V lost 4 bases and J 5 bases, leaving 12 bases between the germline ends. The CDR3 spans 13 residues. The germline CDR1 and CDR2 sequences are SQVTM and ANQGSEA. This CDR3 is CSVGTRDHNEQFF. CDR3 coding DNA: TGCAGCGTTGGAACTCGGGATCACAATGAGCAGTTCTTC.

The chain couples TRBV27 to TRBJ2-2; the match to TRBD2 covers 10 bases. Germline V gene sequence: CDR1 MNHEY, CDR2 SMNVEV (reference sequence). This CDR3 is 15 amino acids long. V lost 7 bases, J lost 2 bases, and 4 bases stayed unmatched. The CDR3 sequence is CASKGLAVNTGELFF. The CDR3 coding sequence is TGTGCCAGCAAAGGACTAGCGGTCAACACCGGGGAGCTGTTTTTT.

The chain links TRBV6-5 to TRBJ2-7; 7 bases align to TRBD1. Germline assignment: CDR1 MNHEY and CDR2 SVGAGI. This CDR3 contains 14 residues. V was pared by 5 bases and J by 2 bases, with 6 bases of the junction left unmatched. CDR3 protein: CASSTRTGTYEQYF. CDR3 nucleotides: TGTGCCAGCAGTACCAGGACAGGAACCTACGAGCAGTACTTC.

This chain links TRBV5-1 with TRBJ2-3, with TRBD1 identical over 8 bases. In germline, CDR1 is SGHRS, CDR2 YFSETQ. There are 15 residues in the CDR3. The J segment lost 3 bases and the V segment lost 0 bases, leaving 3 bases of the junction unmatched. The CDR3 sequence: CASSLGRGRTDTQYF. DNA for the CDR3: TGCGCCAGCAGCTTGGGCAGGGGGCGGACAGATACGCAGTATTTT.

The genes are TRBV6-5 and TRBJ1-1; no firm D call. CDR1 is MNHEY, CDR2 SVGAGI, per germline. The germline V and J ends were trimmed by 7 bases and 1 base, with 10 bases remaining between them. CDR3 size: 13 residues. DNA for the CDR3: TGTGCCAGCATGTCAAATAGGAACACTGAAGCTTTCTTT. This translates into CASMSNRNTEAFF.

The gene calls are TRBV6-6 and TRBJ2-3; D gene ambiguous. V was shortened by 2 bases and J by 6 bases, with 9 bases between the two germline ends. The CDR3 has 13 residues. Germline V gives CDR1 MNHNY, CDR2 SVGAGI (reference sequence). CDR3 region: CASSYTTSDTQYF. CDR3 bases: TGTGCCAGCAGTTACACGACAAGTGATACGCAGTATTTT.

The CDR3 spells CASSVRGKRSPGELFF. The CDR3 nucleotides read TGTGCCAGCAGTGTAAGGGGGAAAAGAAGCCCCGGGGAGCTGTTTTTT. The genes are TRBV28 and TRBJ2-2, with TRBD1 as a possible D gene (6 bases). Trimming took off 5 bases at V and 6 bases at J, with 19 bases between the two ends. Per the germline V gene, CDR1 is MDHEN and CDR2 is SYDVKM. This CDR3 spans 16 amino acids.

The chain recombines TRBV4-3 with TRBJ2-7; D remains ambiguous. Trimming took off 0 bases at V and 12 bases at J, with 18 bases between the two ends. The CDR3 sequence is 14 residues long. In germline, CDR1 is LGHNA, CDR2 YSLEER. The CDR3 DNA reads TGCGCCAGCAGCCAAGATTGGGAATCCGCGCAATTGTACTTC. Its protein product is CASSQDWESAQLYF.

The CDR3 DNA is TGTGCCTGGAGTGTGGGCGGGATTTACCCCTACGAGCAGTACTTC. Translation gives CAWSVGGIYPYEQYF. The V gene is TRBV30, the J gene TRBJ2-7, with D possibly being TRBD2 (6 bases). This CDR3 is built from 15 residues. The V gene lost 0 bases and the J gene lost 2 bases, with 14 bases spanning the gap. The germline V gene has CDR1 GTSNPN and CDR2 SVGIG (reference sequence). The whole variable domain, filled in from reference TRBV30 and TRBJ2-7, reads SQTIHQWPATLVQPVGSPLSLECTVEGTSNPNLYWYRQAAGRGLQLLFYSVGIGQISSEVPQNLSASRPQDRQFILSSKKLLLSDSGFYLCAWSVGGIYPYEQYFGPGTRLTVT.

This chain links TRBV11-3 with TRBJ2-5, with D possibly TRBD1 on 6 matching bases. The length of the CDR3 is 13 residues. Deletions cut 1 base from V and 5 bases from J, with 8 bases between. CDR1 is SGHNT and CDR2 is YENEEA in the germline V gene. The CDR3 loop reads CASSLGGRETQYF. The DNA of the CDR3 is TGTGCCAGCAGCTTAGGGGGGCGGGAGACCCAGTACTTC.

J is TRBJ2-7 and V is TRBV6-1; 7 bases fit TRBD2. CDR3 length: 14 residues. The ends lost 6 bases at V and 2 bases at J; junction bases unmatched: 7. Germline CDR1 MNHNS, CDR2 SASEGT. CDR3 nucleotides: TGTGCCAGCAGGGGGAGGGCCCCTCCCTACGAGCAGTACTTC. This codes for CASRGRAPPYEQYF.